This entry lists 12 T cell receptor beta chains sequenced from one sample in a study of Ad26.COV2.S vaccination and SARS-CoV-2 variants. The repertoire was sequenced with immunoSEQ multiplex PCR; TCRdb's copy has only in-frame clones and lacks some. The data contain approximately 450,000 clones, around nine tenths of them singletons. Treatment specified: 19 received Ad26.COV2.S at low or high dose, single or two shots; a few received placebo; per-sample allocation not given. The study sampled participants on day 63 after the first vaccine or placebo injection. The source material was peripheral blood, sampled in a trial of Ad26.COV2.S vaccine versus placebo. The receptor source for this set is a person between 18 and 65 years old who received the Ad26.COV2.S COVID-19 vaccine or a placebo.

This clone appeared a single time. The chain joins TRBV5-6 to TRBJ2-7; D call uncertain. The V gene lost 0 bases and the J gene lost 1 base, with 8 bases spanning the gap. The germline CDR1 and CDR2 sequences are SGHDT and YYEEEE. The CDR3 is 14 amino acids. The CDR3 bases are TGTGCCAGCAGCTTGGGGGTGGGTTCCTACGAGCAGTACTTC. Protein product: CASSLGVGSYEQYF.

V and J are TRBV9 and TRBJ1-1; D perhaps matches TRBD1 (6 bases). Trimming cost V 3 bases and J 0 bases, with 12 bases left between them. Germline loops: CDR1 SGDLS, CDR2 YYNGEE. The CDR3 totals 15 residues. As DNA, the CDR3 is TGTGCCAGCAGCGCCCTGGGACACATGAACACTGAAGCTTTCTTT. It codes for CASSALGHMNTEAFF. The full variable domain, its missing parts supplied by reference TRBV9 and TRBJ1-1, is DSGVTQTPKHLITATGQRVTLRCSPRSGDLSVYWYQQSLDQGLQFLIQYYNGEERAKGNILERFSAQQFPDLHSELNLSSLELGDSALYFCASSALGHMNTEAFFGQGTRLTVV.

The V gene is TRBV6-5, the J gene TRBJ2-5; TRBD2 agrees at 7 bases. The V segment lost 11 bases and the J segment 4 bases; nucleotides outside the gene matches: 7. This CDR3 comprises 12 residues. From germline, CDR1 is MNHEY and CDR2 SVGAGI. In DNA, the CDR3 is TGTGCCGCGGGAGCCGGGGGAGAGACCCAGTACTTC. It is translated as CAAGAGGETQYF.

The genes are TRBV6-5 and TRBJ1-2, with D perhaps TRBD1 (6 bases). The germline CDR1 and CDR2 sequences are MNHEY and SVGAGI. V was shortened by 7 bases and J by 7 bases, with 19 bases between the two germline ends. The CDR3 has 14 residues. The CDR3 region is CASKKGDSAAGYTF. In DNA, the CDR3 is TGTGCCAGCAAAAAGGGGGACTCAGCTGCTGGCTACACCTTC.

This chain links TRBV2 with TRBJ1-2; tentative D call: TRBD1 (5 bases). The germline CDR1 and CDR2 sequences are SNHLY and FYNNEI. CDR3 length: 11 residues. The V and J ends lost 7 bases and 6 bases respectively, with 9 bases between them. The CDR3: CASIMGDGYTF. For the CDR3, the DNA is TGTGCCAGCATAATGGGGGATGGCTACACCTTC.

This rearrangement joins TRBV5-4 to TRBJ2-6, with D unclear. V gave up 4 bases and J gave up 1 base, with 12 bases separating them. The CDR3 spans 16 residues. CDR1 is SGHNT and CDR2 is YYREEE in the germline V gene (reference sequence). The CDR3 sequence: CASSPLQGSGANVLTF. CDR3 coding DNA: TGTGCCAGCAGCCCGCTTCAAGGGTCTGGGGCCAACGTCCTGACTTTC.

V usage is TRBV5-4 and J usage is TRBJ2-3; D gene ambiguous. Germline V gene data show CDR1 as SGHNT and CDR2 as YYREEE (reference sequence). This CDR3 spans 15 amino acids. The V end was cut by 0 bases, the J end by 0 bases, with 8 bases between. The CDR3 sequence: CASSLDPRSTDTQYF. CDR3 DNA: TGTGCCAGCAGCTTGGACCCTCGCAGCACAGATACGCAGTATTTT.

The chain employs TRBV2 and TRBJ1-2, with a possible D match to TRBD1 (6 bases). Per germline, CDR1 SNHLY and CDR2 FYNNEI. Trimming shortened V by 0 bases and J by 2 bases, and 7 bases separated the two germline ends. This CDR3 region has 14 residues. The CDR3 sequence: CASSEADRNYGYTF. The CDR3, as DNA: TGTGCCAGCAGTGAAGCGGACAGAAACTATGGCTACACCTTC.

The V and J genes are TRBV7-2 and TRBJ2-7; 7 bases are shared with TRBD2. CDR1 and CDR2 from the germline V gene are SGHTA and FQGNSA. The CDR3 has 15 residues. The J segment lost 1 base and the V segment lost 3 bases, leaving 6 bases of the junction unmatched. CDR3 region: CASSFGGGPSYEQYF. CDR3 nucleotide sequence: TGTGCCAGCAGCTTTGGGGGAGGGCCATCCTACGAGCAGTACTTC.

This chain connects TRBV6-5 to TRBJ1-3; possibly TRBD1 for D (5 bases). This CDR3 has 13 amino acids. Germline-derived CDR1 and CDR2 are MNHEY and SVGAGI. Trimming took 10 bases from V and 0 from J, leaving 10 bases between them. In nucleotides, the CDR3 is TGTGCCACCCACAGGAGCTCTGGAAACACCATATATTTT. Its translation is CATHRSSGNTIYF.

J is TRBJ2-5 and V is TRBV19; D unclear. The CDR3 runs to 14 residues. The V gene lost 4 bases and the J gene lost 0 bases, with 9 bases spanning the gap. Germline V gene data show CDR1 as LNHDA and CDR2 as SQIVND (reference sequence). In DNA form, the CDR3 reads TGTGCCAGTAGTACCGAGTGGTACCAAGAGACCCAGTACTTC. This codes for CASSTEWYQETQYF.

The chain joins TRBV19 to TRBJ2-1, with D unclear. Germline V gene sequence: CDR1 LNHDA, CDR2 SQIVND (reference sequence). V was shortened by 3 bases and J by 8 bases, with 11 bases between the two germline ends. The CDR3 sequence is 13 residues long. CDR3 DNA sequence: TGTGCCAGTAGTATTGTTGATTTGGATGAGCAGTTCTTC. This encodes CASSIVDLDEQFF.